At least ten counts were recorded for the clone carrying this TCR beta chain. This sample was included in a study of response to subunit inactivated influenza vaccine. A single record per CDR3 protein comes from TCRdb applying MiXCR to the RT-PCR reads. The repertoire has around 200,000 distinct CDR3 sequences, about 10% of them found once; the top ten carry about a tenth. The CDR3 has 14 residues. Germline CDR1 SGHTA, CDR2 FQGNSA. J gave up 0 bases and V 3 bases, and 2 bases lay outside the gene matches. The sequence was obtained from a man in his forties or fifties who received an inactivated influenza vaccine. The chain has TRBV7-2 and TRBJ2-7, with 7 bases aligning to TRBD2. Specimen: non-naive T cells sorted from PBMCs, collected on the day of vaccination. The CDR3 is CASSFGGSSYEQYF. The DNA for the CDR3 is TGTGCCAGCAGCTTCGGGGGGAGCTCCTACGAGCAGTACTTC.